The clone carrying this T cell receptor (beta chain) turned up a few times. The target antigen is unknown. The study sampled nominally healthy donors, though unrecorded immune exposures were likely. The record originates from a study of cytomegalovirus exposure and HLA in healthy donors. Amplification used 60 Vbeta primers and 13 Jbeta primers. As handled by the study authors: In a later analysis, the count reached about 75 million unique TCR beta chains, with approximately 11 million shared. Sequenced by immunoSEQ multiplex PCR; TCRdb stores in-frame clones only, minus some. That table furnishes V, J and clone size, whereas the DNA furnished D and trimming. The data hold around 160,000 clones, with approximately 67% observed a single time. General study findings and limits: Per published accounts, TCR beta sequences correctly predicted the HLA-A and HLA-B alleles of most subjects. A later analysis found common viral pathogens apparently linked to several of the most significant clusters.

Sequencing used PBMCs. This clonotype was obtained from a woman between 18 and 29 years old in good health and CMV-seropositive.

CDR3 sequence: CASSKGETDSYNEQFF. In DNA, the CDR3 is TGTGCCAGCAGCAAAGGGGAGACGGACTCCTACAATGAGCAGTTCTTC. This chain links TRBV21-1 with TRBJ2-1; TRBD2 was called by the table and not checked on the DNA. TRBV21-1 is assigned pseudogene status. The CDR3 spans 16 residues.